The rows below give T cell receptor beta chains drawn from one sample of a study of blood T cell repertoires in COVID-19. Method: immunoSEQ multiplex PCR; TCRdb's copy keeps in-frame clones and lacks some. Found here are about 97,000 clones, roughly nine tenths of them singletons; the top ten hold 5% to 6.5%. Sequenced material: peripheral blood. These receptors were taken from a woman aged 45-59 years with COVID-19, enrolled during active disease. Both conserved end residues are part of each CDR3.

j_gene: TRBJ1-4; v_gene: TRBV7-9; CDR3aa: CASSSGQSTNEKLFF
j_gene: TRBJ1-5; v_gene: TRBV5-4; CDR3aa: CASSRQGADEPQHF
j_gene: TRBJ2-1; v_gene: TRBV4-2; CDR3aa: CASSQDSGLSYNEQFF
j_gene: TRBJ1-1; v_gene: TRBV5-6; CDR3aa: CASSNVWGRGTEAFF
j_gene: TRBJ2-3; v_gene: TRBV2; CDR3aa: CASRARGFSTDTQYF
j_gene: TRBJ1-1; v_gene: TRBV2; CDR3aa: CASRTLGTVANTEAFF
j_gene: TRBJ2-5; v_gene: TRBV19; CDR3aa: CASSIGSSEKETQYF
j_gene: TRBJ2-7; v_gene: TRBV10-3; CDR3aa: CAISDSRTSGRYEQYF
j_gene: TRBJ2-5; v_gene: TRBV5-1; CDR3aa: CASSLGGWGRQETQYF
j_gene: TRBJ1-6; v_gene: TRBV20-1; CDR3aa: CSASPGSRDSPLHF
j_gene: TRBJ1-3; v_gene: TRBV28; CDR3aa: CASREPPSAGNTIYF
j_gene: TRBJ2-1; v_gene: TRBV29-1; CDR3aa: CSVGTSRGEQFF
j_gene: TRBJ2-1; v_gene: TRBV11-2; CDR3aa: CASSFRLAGGLYNEQFF
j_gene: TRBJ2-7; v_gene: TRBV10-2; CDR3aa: CATLRDSSLLEQYF
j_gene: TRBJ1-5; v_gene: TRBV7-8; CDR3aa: CASSPTRTGGGSNQPQHF
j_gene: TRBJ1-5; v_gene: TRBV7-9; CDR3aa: CASNGEPNQPQHF
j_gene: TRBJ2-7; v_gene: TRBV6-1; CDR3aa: CASSERAGGKTYEQYF
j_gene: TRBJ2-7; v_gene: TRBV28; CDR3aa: CASTGGGVYEQYF
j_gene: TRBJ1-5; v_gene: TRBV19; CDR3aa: CASSISWGGNQPQHF
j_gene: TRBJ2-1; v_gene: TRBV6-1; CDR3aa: CASSRGGAFNEQFF
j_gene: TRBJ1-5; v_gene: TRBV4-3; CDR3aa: CASSQGFGQGVYQPQHF
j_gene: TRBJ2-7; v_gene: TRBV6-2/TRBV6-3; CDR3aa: CASSHLTALAGVSYEQYF
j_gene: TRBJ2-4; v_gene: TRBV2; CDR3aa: CASSENGGLVDIQYF
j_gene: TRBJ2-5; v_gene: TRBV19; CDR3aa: CASSINSGGQLAQSQETQYF
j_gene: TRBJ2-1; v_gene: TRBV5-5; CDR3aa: CASSVLGGFLAVVNEQFF
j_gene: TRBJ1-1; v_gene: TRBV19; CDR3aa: CASRKETGAGGTEAFF
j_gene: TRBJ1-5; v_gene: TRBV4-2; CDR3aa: CASSREGGNQPQHF
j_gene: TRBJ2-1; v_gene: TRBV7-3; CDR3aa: CASSSGTGSLNEQFF
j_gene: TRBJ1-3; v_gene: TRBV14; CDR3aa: CASSLMGQGAFYSGNTIYF
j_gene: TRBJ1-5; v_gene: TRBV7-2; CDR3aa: CASSLVDTNQPQHF
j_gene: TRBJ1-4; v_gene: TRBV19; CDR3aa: CASTGGLGEKLFF
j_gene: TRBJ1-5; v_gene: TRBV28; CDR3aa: CASSSGQGGQPQHF
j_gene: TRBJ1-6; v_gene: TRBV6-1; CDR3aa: CASSKGGGRGHNSPLHF
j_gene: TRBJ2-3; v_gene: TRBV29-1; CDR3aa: CSVEDWSGSTDTQYF
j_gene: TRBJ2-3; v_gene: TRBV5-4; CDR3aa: CASMGLAGPSTDTQYF
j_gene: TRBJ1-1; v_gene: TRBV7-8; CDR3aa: CASSLEHMNTEAFF
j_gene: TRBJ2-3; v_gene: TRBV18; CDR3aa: CASSPTGVIADTQYF
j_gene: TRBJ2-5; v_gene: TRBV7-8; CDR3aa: CASSSGQGRWETQYF
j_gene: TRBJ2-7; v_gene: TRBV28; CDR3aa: CASSLTRDPFYEQYF
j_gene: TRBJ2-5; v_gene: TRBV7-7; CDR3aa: CASSLERGGQETQYF
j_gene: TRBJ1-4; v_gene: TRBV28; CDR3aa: CASSPGQGGEKLFF
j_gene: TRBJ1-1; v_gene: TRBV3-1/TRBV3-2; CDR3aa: CASSWRSTMNTEAFF
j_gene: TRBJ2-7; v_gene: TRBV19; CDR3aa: CASSIDSLGRRYF
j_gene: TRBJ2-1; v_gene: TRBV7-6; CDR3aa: CASSSATGEYNEQFF
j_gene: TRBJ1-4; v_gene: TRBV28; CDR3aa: CASSWGREKLFF
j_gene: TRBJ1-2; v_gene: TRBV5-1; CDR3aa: CASSSWDSTNYGYTF